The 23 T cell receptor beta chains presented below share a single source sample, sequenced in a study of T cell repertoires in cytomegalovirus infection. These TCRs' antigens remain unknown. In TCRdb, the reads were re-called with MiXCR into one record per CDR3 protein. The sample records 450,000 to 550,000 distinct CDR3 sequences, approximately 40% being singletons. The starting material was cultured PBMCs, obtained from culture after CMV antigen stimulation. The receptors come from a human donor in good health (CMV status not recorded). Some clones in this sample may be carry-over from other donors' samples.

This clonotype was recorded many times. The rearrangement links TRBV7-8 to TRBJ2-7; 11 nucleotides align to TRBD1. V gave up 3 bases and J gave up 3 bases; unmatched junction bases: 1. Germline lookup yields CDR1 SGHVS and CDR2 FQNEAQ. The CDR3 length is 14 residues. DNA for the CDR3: TGTGCCAGCAGCTTCGGGACAGGGGGCTACGAGCAGTACTTC. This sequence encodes CASSFGTGGYEQYF.

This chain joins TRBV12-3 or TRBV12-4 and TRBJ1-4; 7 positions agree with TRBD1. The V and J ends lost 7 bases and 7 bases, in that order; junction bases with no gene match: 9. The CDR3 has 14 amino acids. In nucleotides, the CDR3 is TGTGCCAGCACCGACAGGGTAATAAGTGAAAAACTGTTTTTT. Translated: CASTDRVISEKLFF.

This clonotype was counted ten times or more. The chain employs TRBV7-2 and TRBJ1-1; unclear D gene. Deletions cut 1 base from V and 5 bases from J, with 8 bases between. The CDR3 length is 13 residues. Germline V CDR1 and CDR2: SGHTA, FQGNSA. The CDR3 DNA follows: TGTGCCAGCAGCTTAGAAGGGTTAACTGAAGCTTTCTTT. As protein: CASSLEGLTEAFF.

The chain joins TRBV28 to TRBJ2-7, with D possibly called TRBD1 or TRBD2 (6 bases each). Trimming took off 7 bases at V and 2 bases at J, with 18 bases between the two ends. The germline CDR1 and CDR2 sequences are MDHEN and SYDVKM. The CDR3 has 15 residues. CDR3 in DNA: TGTGCCAGCAAACCCGGGGGCAGTCCGACCTACGAGCAGTACTTC. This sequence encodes CASKPGGSPTYEQYF. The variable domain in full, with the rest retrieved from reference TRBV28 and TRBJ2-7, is DVKVTQSSRYLVKRTGEKVFLECVQDMDHENMFWYRQDPGLGLRLIYFSYDVKMKEKGDIPEGYSVSREKKERFSLILESASTNQTSMYLCASKPGGSPTYEQYFGPGTRLTVT.

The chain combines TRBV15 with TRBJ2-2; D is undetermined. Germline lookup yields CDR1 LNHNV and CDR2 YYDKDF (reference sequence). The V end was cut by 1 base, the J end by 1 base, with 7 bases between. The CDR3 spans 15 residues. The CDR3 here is CATSRVMMNTGELFF. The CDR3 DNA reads TGTGCCACCAGCAGAGTCATGATGAACACCGGGGAGCTGTTTTTT.

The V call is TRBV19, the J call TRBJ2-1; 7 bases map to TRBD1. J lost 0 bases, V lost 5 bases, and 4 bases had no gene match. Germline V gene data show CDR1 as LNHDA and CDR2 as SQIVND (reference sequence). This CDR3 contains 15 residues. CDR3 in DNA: TGTGCCAGTAGTGAGGGACAGAGCTCCTACAATGAGCAGTTCTTC. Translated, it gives CASSEGQSSYNEQFF.

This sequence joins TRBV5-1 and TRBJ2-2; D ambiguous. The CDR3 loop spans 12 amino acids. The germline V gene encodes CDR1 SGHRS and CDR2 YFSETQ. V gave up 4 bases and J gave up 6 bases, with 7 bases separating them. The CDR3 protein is CASSPDAGELFF. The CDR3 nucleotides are TGCGCCAGCAGCCCTGACGCCGGGGAGCTGTTTTTT.

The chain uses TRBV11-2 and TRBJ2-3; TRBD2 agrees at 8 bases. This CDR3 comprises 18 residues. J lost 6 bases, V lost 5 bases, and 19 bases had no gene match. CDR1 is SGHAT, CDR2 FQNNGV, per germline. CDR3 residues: CASSLGVAGSPGGDTQYF. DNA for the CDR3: TGTGCCAGCAGCCTGGGGGTAGCGGGATCACCCGGTGGCGATACGCAGTATTTT.

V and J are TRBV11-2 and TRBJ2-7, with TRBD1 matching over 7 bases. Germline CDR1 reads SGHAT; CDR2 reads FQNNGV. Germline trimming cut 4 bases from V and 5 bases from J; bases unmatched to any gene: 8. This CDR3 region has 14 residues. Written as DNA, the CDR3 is TGTGCCAGCAGCTCCTATCGACAGGGACACGAGCAGTACTTC. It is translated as CASSSYRQGHEQYF.

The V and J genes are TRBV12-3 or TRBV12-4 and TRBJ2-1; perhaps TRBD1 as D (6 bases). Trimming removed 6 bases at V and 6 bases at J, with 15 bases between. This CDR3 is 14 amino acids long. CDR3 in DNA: TGTGCCAGCAGCCAGGATGGCAGGGGCAATGAGCAGTTCTTC. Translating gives CASSQDGRGNEQFF.

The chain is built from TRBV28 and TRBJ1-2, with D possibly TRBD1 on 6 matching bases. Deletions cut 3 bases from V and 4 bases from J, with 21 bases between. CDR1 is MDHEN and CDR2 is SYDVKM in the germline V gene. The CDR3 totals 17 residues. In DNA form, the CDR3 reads TGTGCCAGCAGTTTTGGGGGACACACCAAGGCCTCCTATGGCTACACCTTC. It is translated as CASSFGGHTKASYGYTF.

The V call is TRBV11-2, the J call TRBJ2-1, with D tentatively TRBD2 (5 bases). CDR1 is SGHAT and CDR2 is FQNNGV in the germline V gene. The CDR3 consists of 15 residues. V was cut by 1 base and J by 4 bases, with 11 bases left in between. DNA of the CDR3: TGTGCCAGCAGCTTAGGGGCGGGCCTTTACAATGAGCAGTTCTTC. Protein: CASSLGAGLYNEQFF.

In DNA form, the CDR3 reads TGTGCCAGCAGCTTAGACAGGACCTCACCCCTCCACTTT. It codes for CASSLDRTSPLHF. The chain employs TRBV7-6 and TRBJ1-6, with D possibly matching TRBD1 (5 bases). The CDR3 has 13 amino acids. Germline CDR1 reads SGHVS; CDR2 reads FNYEAQ. Trimming removed 1 base from V and 10 bases from J, with 8 bases in between.

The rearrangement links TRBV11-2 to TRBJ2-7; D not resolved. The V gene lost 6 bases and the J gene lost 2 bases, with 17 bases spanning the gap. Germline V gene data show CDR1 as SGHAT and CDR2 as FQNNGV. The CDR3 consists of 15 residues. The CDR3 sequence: CASSPWAGLPYEQYF. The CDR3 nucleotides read TGTGCCAGCAGTCCCTGGGCCGGGCTCCCCTACGAGCAGTACTTC.

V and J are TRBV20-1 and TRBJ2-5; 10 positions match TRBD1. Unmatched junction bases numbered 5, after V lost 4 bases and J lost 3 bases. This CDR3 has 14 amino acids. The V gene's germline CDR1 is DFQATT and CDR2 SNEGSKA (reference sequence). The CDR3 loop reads CSAIPGQGKETQYF. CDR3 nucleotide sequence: TGCAGTGCTATTCCGGGACAGGGGAAAGAGACCCAGTACTTC.

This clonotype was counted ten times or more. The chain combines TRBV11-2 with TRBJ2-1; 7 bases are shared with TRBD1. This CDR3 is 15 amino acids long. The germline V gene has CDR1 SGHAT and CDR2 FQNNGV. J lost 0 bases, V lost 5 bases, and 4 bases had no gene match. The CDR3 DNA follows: TGTGCCAGCAGCCCCGACAGGGCCTCCTACAATGAGCAGTTCTTC. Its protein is CASSPDRASYNEQFF.

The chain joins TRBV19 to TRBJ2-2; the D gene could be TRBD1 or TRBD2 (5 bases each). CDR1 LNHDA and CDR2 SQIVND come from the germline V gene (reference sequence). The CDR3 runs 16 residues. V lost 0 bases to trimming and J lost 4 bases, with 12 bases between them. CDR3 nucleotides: TGTGCCAGTAGTATAGATACGGGACCGAGCACCGGGGAGCTGTTTTTT. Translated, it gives CASSIDTGPSTGELFF.

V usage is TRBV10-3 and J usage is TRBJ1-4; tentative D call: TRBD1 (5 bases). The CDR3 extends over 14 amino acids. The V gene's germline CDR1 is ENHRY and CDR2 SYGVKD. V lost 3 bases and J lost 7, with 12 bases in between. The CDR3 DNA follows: TGTGCCATCAGTGATACCCAGGGCTTTGAAAAACTGTTTTTT. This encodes CAISDTQGFEKLFF.

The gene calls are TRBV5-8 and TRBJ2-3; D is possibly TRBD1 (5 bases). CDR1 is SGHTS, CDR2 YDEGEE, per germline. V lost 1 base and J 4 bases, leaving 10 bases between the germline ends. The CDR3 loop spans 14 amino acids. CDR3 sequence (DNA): TGTGCCAGCAGCTTGACTCTAGGGGCAGATACGCAGTATTTT. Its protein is CASSLTLGADTQYF.

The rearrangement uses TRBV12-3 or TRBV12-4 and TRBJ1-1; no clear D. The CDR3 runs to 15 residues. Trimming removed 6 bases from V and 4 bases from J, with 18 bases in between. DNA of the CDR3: TGTGCCAGCAGCATATTAGAGGGAATGGGCACTGAAGCTTTCTTT. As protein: CASSILEGMGTEAFF.

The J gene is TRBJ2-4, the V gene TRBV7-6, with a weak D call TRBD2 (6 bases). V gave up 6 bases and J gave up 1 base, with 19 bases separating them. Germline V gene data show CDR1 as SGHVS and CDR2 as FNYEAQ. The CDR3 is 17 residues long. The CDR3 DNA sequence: TGTGCCAGCAGTATTACTTGGACGGCGGGGGCCAAAAACATTCAGTACTTC. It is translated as CASSITWTAGAKNIQYF.

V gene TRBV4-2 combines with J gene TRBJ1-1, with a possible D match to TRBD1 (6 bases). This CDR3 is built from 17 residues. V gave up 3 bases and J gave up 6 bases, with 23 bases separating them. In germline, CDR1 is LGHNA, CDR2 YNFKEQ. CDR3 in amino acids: CASSQDGQIFPQAEAFF. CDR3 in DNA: TGTGCCAGCAGCCAGGACGGACAGATCTTTCCTCAAGCTGAAGCTTTCTTT.

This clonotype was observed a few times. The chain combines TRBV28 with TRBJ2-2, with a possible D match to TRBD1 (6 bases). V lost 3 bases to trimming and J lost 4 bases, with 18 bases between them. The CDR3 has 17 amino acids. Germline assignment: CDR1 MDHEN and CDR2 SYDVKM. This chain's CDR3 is CASSFFSGVELTGELFF. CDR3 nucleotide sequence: TGTGCCAGCAGTTTCTTTTCAGGGGTGGAACTCACCGGGGAGCTGTTTTTT.